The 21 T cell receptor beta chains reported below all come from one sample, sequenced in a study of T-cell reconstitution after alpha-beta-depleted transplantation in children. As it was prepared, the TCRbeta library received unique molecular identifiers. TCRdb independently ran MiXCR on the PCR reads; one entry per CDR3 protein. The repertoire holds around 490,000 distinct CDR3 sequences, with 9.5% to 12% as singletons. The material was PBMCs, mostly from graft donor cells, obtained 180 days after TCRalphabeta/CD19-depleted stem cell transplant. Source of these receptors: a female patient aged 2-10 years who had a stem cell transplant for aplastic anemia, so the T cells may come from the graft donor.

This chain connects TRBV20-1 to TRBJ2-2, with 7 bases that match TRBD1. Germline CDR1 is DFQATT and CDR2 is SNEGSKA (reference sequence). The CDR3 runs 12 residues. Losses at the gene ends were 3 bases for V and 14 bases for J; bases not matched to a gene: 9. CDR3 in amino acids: CSARGDRDSLFF. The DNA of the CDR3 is TGCAGTGCTAGGGGAGACCGGGACAGCCTGTTTTTT.

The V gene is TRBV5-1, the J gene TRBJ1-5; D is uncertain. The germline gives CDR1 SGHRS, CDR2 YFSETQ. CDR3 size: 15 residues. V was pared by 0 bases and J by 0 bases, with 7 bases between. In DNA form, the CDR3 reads TGCGCCAGCAGCTTGGGCGTGAATAGCAATCAGCCCCAGCATTTT. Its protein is CASSLGVNSNQPQHF.

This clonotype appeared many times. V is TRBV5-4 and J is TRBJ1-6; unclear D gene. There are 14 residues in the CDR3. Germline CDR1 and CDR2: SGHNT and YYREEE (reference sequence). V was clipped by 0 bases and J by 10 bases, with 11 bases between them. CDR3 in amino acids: CASSLVQPESPLHF. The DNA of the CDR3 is TGTGCCAGCAGCTTGGTTCAACCTGAGTCACCCCTCCACTTT.

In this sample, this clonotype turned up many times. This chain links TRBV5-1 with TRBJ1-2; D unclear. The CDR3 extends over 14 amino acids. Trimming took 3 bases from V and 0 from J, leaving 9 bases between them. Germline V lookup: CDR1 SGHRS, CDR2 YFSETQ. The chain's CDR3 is CASSSGQANYGYTF. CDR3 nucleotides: TGCGCCAGCAGCTCTGGGCAGGCTAACTATGGCTACACCTTC.

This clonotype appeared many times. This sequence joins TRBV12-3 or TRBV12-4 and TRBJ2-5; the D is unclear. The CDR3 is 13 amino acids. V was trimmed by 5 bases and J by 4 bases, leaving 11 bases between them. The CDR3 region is CASSHGVRETQYF. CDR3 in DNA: TGTGCCAGCAGTCACGGAGTTCGAGAGACCCAGTACTTC.

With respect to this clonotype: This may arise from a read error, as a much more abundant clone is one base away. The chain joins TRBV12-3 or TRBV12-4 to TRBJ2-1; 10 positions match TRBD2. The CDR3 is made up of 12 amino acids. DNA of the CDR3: TGTGACAGCAGTAGAAGCGGGAGGGGGCAGTTCTTC. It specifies CDSSRSGRGQFF.

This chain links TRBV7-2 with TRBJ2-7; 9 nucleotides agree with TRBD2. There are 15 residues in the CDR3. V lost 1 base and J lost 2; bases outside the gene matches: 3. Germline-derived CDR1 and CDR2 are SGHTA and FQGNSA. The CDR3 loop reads CASSLELAGAYEQYV. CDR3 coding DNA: TGTGCCAGCAGCTTAGAACTAGCGGGTGCCTACGAGCAGTACGTC.

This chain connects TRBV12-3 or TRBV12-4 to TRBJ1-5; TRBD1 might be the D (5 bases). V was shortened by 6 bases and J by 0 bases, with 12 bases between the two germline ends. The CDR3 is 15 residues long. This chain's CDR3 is CASRYRDVSNQPQHF. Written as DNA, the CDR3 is TGTGCCAGCAGATACCGGGACGTTAGCAATCAGCCCCAGCATTTT.

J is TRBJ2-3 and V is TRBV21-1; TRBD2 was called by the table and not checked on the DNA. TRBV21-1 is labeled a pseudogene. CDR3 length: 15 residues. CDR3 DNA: TGTGCCAGCAGCCGACTAGCGGGAGATTCAGATACGCAGTATTTT. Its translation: CASSRLAGDSDTQYF.

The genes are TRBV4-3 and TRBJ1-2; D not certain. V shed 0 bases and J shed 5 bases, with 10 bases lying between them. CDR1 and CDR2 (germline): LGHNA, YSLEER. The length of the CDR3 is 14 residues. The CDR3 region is CASSQDGGSYGYTF. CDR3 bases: TGCGCCAGCAGCCAAGATGGAGGGTCTTATGGCTACACCTTC.

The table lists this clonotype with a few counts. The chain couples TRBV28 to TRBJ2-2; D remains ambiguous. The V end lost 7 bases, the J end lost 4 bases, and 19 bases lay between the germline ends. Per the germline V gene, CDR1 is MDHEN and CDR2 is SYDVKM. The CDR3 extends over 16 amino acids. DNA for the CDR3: TGTGCCAGCAAAATCGGCCTCGTGAAGGGCACCGGGGAGCTGTTTTTT. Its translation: CASKIGLVKGTGELFF.

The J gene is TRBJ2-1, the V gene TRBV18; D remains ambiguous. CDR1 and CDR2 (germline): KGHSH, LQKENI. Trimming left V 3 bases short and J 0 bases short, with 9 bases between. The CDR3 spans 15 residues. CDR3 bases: TGTGCCAGCTCACCCTCTAGTATCTCCTACAATGAGCAGTTCTTC. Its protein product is CASSPSSISYNEQFF.

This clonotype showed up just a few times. The CDR3: CASSWTSPGLETQYF. The CDR3 DNA reads TGTGCCAGCAGTTGGACTAGCCCAGGGTTGGAGACCCAGTACTTC. V usage is TRBV27 and J usage is TRBJ2-5, with 8 bases matching TRBD2. CDR1 and CDR2 (germline): MNHEY, SMNVEV (reference sequence). After removal of 4 bases from V and 5 bases from J, the junction contained 9 bases not matched to a gene. The CDR3 runs to 15 residues.

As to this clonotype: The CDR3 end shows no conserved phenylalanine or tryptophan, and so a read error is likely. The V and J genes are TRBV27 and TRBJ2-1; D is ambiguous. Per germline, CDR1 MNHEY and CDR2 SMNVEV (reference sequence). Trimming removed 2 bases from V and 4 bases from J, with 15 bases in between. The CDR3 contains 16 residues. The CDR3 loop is CASSLVVQFGYNEQFL. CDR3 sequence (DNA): TGTGCCAGCAGTTTAGTGGTCCAGTTCGGGTACAATGAGCAGTTCTTA.

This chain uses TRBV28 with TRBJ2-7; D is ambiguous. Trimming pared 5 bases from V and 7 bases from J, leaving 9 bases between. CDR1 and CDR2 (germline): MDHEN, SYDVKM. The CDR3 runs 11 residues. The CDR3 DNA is TGTGCCAGCAGTAGTAATAGGGAGCAGTACTTC. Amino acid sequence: CASSSNREQYF.

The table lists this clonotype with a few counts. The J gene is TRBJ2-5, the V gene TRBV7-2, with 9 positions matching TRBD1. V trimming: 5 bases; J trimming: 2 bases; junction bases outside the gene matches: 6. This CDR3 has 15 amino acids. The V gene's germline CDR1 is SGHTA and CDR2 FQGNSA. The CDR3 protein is CASSLPTGGQETQYF. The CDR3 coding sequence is TGTGCCAGCAGCCTCCCGACAGGGGGGCAAGAGACCCAGTACTTC.

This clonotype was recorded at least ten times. The CDR3 loop is CASSDSGVWKTQYF. The DNA for the CDR3 is TGTGCCAGCAGTGATTCCGGGGTTTGGAAGACCCAGTACTTC. The chain has TRBV25-1 and TRBJ2-5; D perhaps matches TRBD2 (5 bases). This CDR3 has 14 residues. Germline V gene lookup returns CDR1 MGHDK and CDR2 SYGVNS. The V end lost 3 bases, the J end lost 6 bases, and 14 bases lay between the germline ends.

The CDR3 coding sequence is TGTGCCAGCAGCGTAGCGTCCGGAAACTATGGCTACACCTTC. It translates to CASSVASGNYGYTF. This chain connects TRBV9 to TRBJ1-2; D remains ambiguous. The length of the CDR3 is 14 residues. Germline lookup yields CDR1 SGDLS and CDR2 YYNGEE. Trimming removed 0 bases at V and 2 bases at J, with 8 bases between.

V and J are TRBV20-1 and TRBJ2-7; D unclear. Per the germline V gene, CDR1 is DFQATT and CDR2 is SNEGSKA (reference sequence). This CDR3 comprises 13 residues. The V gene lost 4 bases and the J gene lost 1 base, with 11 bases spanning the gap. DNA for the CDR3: TGCAGTGCTACCCCGGTCGGATCCTACGAGCAGTACGTC. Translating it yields CSATPVGSYEQYV.

As DNA, the CDR3 is TGTGCCAGCAGCTCCTACAGGGGCCCCCTTAATCAGCCCCAGCATTTT. This translates into CASSSYRGPLNQPQHF. The genes are TRBV7-9 and TRBJ1-5, with 7 positions matching TRBD1. Germline-derived CDR1 and CDR2 are SEHNR and FQNEAQ (reference sequence). CDR3 length: 16 residues. Germline trimming cut 4 bases from V and 4 bases from J; bases unmatched to any gene: 10.

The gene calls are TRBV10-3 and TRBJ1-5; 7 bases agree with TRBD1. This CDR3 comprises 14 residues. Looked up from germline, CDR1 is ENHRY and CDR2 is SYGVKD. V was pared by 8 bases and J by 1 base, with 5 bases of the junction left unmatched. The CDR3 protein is CAIGAQGSNQPQHF. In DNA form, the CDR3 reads TGTGCCATCGGAGCACAGGGGAGCAATCAGCCCCAGCATTTT.